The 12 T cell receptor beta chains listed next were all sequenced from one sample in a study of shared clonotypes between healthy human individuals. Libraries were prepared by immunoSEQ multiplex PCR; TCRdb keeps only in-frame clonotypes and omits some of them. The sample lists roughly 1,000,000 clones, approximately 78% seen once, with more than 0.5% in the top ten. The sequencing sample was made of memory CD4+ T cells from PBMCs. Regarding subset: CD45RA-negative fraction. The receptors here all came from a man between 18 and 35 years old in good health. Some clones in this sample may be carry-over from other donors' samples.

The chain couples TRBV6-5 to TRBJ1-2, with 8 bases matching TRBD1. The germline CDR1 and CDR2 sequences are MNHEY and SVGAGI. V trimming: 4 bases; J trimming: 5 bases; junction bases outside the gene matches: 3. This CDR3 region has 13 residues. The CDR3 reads CASSSGQVYGYTF. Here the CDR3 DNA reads TGTGCCAGCAGTTCGGGACAGGTGTATGGCTACACCTTC.

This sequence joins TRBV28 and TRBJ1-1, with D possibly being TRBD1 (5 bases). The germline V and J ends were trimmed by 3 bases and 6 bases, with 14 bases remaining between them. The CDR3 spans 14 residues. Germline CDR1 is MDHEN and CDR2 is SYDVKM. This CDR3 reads CASSLLLDRAEAFF. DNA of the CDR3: TGTGCCAGCAGTTTGCTACTCGACAGAGCTGAAGCTTTCTTT.

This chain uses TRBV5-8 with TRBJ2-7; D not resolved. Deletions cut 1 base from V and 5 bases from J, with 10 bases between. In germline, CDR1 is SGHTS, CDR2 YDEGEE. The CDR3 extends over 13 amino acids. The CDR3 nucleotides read TGTGCCAGCAGCTTGTGGCAGGCTGACGAGCAGTACTTC. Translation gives CASSLWQADEQYF.

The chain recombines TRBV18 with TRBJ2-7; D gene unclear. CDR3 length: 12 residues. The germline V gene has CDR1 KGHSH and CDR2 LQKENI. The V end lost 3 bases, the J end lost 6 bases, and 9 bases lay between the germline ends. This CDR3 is CASSPPAGEQYF. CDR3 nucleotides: TGTGCCAGCTCACCCCCCGCAGGCGAGCAGTACTTC.

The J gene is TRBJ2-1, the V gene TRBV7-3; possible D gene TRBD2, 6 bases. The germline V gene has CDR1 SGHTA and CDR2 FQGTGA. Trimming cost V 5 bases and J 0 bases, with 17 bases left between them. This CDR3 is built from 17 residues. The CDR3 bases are TGTGCCAGCAGCCCACCCCCCGGGACTGGCTCCTACAATGAGCAGTTCTTC. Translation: CASSPPPGTGSYNEQFF.

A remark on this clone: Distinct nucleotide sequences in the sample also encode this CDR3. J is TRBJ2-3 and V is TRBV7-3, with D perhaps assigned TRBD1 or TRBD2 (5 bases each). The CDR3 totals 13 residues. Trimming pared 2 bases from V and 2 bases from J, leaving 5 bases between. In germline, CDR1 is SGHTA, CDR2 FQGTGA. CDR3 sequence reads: CASSLGTTDTQYF. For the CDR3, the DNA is TGTGCCAGCAGCTTAGGGACCACAGATACGCAGTATTTT.

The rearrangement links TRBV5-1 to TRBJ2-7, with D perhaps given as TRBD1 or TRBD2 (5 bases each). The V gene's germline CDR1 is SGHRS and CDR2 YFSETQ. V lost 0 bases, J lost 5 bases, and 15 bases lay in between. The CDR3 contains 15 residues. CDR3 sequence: CASSLETGPYHEQYF. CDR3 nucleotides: TGCGCCAGCAGCTTGGAAACGGGGCCCTACCACGAGCAGTACTTC.

This chain's CDR3 is CASSGSWRGNQETQYF. DNA for the CDR3: TGTGCCAGCAGTGGGAGTTGGCGGGGAAATCAAGAGACCCAGTACTTC. The chain couples TRBV2 to TRBJ2-5; TRBD2 might be the D (6 bases). The germline V gene has CDR1 SNHLY and CDR2 FYNNEI. There are 16 residues in the CDR3. V was trimmed by 4 bases and J by 2 bases, leaving 17 bases between them.

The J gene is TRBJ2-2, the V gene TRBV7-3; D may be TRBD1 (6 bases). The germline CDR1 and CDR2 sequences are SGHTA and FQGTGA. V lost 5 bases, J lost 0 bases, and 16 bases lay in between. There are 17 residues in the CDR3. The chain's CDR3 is CASSPSGVRPNTGELFF. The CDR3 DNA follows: TGTGCCAGCAGCCCATCAGGGGTGCGGCCGAACACCGGGGAGCTGTTTTTT.

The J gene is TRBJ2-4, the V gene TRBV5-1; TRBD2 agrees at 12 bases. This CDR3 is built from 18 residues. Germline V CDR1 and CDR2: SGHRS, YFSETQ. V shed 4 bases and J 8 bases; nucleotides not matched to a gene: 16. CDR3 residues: CASSPSWGRTSGGYIQYF. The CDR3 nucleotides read TGCGCCAGCAGCCCTAGTTGGGGCAGAACTAGCGGGGGGTACATTCAGTACTTC.

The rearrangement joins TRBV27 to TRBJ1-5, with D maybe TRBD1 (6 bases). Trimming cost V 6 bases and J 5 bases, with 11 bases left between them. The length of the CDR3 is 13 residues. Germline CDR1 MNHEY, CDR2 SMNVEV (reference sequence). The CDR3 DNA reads TGTGCCAGCAGCCAATACAGGGATCAGCCCCAGCATTTT. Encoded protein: CASSQYRDQPQHF.

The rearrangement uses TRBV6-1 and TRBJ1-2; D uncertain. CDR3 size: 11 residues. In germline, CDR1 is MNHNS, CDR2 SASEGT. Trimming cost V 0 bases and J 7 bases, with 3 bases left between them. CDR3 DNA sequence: TGTGCCAGCAGTGAAGCACTTGGCTACACCTTC. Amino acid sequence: CASSEALGYTF.